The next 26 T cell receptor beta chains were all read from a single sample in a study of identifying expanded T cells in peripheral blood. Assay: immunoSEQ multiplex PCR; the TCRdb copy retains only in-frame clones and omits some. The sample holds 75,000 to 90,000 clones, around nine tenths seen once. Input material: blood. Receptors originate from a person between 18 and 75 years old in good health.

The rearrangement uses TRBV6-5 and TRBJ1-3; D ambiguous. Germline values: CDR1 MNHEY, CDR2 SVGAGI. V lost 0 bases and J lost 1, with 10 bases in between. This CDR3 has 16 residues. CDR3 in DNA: TGTGCCAGCAGTTACTCAAGGGTACCATCTGGAAACACCATATATTTT. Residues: CASSYSRVPSGNTIYF.

CDR3 sequence reads: CAWSVPYILVRDYGYTF. For the CDR3, the DNA is TGTGCCTGGAGTGTACCCTACATCCTCGTCCGGGACTATGGCTACACCTTC. This chain links TRBV30 with TRBJ1-2; D ambiguous. The V gene's germline CDR1 is GTSNPN and CDR2 SVGIG (reference sequence). The CDR3 contains 17 residues. Trimming pared 0 bases from V and 3 bases from J, leaving 20 bases between.

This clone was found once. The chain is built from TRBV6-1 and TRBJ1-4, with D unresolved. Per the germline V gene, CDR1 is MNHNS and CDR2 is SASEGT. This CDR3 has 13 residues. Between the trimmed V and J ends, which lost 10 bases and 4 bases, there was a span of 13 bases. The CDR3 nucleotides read TGTGCCATACAGAGACCCTTTAATGAAAAACTGTTTTTT. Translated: CAIQRPFNEKLFF.

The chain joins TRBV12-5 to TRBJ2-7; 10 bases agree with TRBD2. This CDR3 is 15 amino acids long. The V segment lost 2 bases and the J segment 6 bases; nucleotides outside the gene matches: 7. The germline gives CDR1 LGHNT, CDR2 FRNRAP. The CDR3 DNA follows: TGTGCTAGTGGTTTGAAAGCGGGGGGGCCTGGCGAGCAGTACTTC. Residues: CASGLKAGGPGEQYF. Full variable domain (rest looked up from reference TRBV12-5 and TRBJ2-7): DARVTQTPRHKVTEMGQEVTMRCQPILGHNTVFWYRQTMMQGLELLAYFRNRAPLDDSGMPKDRFSAEMPDATLATLKIQPSEPRDSAVYFCASGLKAGGPGEQYFGPGTRLTVT.

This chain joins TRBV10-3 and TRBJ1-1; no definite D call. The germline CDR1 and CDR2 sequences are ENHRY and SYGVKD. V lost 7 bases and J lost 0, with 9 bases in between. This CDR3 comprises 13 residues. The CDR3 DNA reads TGTGCCATCAAACCCCCCATGAACACTGAAGCTTTCTTT. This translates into CAIKPPMNTEAFF.

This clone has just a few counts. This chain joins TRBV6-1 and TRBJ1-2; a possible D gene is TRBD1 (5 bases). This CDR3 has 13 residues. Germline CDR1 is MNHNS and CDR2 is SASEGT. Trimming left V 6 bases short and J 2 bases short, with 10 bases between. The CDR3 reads CASSPQGNYGYTF. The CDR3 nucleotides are TGTGCCAGCAGCCCCCAGGGAAACTATGGCTACACCTTC.

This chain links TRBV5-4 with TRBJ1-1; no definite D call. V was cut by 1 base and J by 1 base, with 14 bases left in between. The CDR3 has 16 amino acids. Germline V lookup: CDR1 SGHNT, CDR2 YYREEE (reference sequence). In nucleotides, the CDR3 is TGTGCCAGCAGCTTGTCTACCGCGTACAGGAACACTGAAGCTTTCTTT. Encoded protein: CASSLSTAYRNTEAFF.

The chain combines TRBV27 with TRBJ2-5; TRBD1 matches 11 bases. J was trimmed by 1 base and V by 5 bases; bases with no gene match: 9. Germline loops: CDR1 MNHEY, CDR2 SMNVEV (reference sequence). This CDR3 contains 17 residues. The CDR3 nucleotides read TGTGCCAGCAGTGTCCGGGACAGGGGGATTATCCAAGAGACCCAGTACTTC. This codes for CASSVRDRGIIQETQYF.

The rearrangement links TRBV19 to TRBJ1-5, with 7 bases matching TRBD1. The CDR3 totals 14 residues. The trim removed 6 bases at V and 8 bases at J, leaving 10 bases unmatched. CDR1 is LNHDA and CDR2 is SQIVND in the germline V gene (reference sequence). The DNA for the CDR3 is TGTGCCAGTAGCCCACAGGGGCGCGTTGAGCCCCAGCATTTT. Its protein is CASSPQGRVEPQHF.

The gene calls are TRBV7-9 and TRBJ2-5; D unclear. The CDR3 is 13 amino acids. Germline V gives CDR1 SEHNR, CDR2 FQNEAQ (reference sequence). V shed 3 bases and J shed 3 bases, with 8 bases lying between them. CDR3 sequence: CASSFENEETQYF. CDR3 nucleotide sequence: TGTGCCAGCAGCTTCGAGAACGAAGAGACCCAGTACTTC.

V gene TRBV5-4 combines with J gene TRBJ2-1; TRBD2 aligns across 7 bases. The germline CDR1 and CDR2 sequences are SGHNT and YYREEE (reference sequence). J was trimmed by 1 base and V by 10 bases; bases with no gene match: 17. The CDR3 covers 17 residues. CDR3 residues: CAESGVFEGGSYNEQFF. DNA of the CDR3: TGTGCCGAAAGCGGGGTTTTCGAAGGAGGGTCCTACAATGAGCAGTTCTTC.

The CDR3 DNA reads TGTGCCAGCAGCTTAGACCACCCCCCGGGGACCCAGTACTTC. Encoded protein: CASSLDHPPGTQYF. This rearrangement joins TRBV7-9 to TRBJ2-5; D gene ambiguous. Germline CDR1 SEHNR, CDR2 FQNEAQ (reference sequence). The CDR3 has 14 amino acids. Deletions cut 1 base from V and 7 bases from J, with 13 bases between.

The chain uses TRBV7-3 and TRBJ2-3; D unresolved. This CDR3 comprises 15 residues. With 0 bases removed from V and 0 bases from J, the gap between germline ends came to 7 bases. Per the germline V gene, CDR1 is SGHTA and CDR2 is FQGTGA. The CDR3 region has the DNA TGTGCCAGCAGCTTAACAAGGGTTAGCACAGATACGCAGTATTTT. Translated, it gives CASSLTRVSTDTQYF.

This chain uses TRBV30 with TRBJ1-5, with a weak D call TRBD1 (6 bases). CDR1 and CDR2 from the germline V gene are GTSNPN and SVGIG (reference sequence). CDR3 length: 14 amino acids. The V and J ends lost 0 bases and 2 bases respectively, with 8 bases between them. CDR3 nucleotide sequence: TGTGCCTGGAGTGTACCAGGGGGCAATCAGCCCCAGCATTTT. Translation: CAWSVPGGNQPQHF.

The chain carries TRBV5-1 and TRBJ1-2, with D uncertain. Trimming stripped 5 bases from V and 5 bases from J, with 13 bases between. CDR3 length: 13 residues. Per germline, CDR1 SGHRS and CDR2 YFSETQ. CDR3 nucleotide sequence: TGCGCCAGCAGTCATACCTGGGAGTATGGCTACACCTTC. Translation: CASSHTWEYGYTF.

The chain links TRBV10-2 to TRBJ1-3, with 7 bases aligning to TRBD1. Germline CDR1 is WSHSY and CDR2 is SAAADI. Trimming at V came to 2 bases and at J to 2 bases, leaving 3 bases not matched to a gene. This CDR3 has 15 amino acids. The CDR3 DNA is TGCGCCAGCAGTGAGGACAGGGTTACTGGAAACACCATATATTTT. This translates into CASSEDRVTGNTIYF.

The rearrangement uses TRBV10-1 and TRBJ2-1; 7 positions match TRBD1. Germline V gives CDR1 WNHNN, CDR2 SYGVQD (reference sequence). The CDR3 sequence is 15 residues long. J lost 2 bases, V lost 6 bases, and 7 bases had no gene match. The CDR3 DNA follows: TGCGCCAGCAGCGAAGACAGGGACCCCTACAATGAGCAGTTCTTC. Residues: CASSEDRDPYNEQFF.

The CDR3 is CASSPHSSVADTQYF. The CDR3 region has the DNA TGTGCCAGCAGTCCACATAGCAGTGTCGCAGATACGCAGTATTTT. The chain uses TRBV7-3 and TRBJ2-3; D is uncertain. The CDR3 runs 15 residues. CDR1 and CDR2 (germline): SGHTA, FQGTGA. V was shortened by 6 bases and J by 4 bases, with 17 bases between the two germline ends.

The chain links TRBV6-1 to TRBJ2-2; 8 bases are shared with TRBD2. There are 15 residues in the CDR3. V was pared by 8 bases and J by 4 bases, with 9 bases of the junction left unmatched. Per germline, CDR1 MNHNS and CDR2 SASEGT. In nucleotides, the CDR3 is TGTGCCAGCGTAAAGCGGGAGCGGGGCACCGGGGAGCTGTTTTTT. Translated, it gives CASVKRERGTGELFF.

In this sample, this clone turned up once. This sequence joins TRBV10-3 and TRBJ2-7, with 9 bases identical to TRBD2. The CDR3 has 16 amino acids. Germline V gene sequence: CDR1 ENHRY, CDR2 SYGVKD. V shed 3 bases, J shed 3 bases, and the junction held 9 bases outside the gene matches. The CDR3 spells CAISDSGREGLYEQYF. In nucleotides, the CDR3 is TGTGCCATCAGTGACTCAGGGCGGGAGGGCCTCTACGAGCAGTACTTC.

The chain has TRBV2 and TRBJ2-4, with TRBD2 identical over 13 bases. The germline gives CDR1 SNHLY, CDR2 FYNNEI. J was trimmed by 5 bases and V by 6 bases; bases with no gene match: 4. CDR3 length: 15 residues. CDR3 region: CASRRTSGGENIQYF. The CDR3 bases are TGTGCCAGCAGACGAACTAGCGGGGGGGAAAACATTCAGTACTTC.

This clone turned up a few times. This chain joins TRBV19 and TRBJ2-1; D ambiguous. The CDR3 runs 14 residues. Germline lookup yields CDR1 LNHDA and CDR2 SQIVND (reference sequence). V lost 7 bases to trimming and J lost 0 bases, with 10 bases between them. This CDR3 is CASKAGGSYNEQFF. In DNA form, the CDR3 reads TGTGCCAGTAAGGCAGGCGGCTCCTACAATGAGCAGTTCTTC. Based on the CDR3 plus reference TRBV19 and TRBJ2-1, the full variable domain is DGGITQSPKYLFRKEGQNVTLSCEQNLNHDAMYWYRQDPGQGLRLIYYSQIVNDFQKGDIAEGYSVSREKKESFPLTVTSAQKNPTAFYLCASKAGGSYNEQFFGPGTRLTVL.

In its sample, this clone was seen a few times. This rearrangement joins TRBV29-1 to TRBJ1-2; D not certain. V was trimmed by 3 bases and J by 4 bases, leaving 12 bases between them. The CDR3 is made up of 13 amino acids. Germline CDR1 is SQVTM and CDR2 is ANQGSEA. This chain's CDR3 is CSVDKGAAYGYTF. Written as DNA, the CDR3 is TGCAGCGTTGATAAGGGAGCGGCCTATGGCTACACCTTC.

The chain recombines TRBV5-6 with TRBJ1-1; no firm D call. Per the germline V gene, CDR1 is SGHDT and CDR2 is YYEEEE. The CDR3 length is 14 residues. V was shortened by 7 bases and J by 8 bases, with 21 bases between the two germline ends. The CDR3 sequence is CASGSSGRYMEAFF. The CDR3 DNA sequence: TGTGCCAGCGGTTCATCTGGGAGGTACATGGAAGCTTTCTTT.

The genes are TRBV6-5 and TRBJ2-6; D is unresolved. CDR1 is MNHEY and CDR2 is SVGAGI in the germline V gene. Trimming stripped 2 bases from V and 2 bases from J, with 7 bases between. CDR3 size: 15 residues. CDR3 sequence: CASSYRRTGANVLTF. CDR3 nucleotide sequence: TGTGCCAGCAGTTACCGCAGGACTGGGGCCAACGTCCTGACTTTC.

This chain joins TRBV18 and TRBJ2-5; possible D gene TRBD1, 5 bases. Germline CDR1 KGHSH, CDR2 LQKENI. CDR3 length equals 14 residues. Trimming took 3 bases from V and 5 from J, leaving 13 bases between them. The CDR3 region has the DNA TGTGCCAGCTCACCCTCAGGGTTTGAGGAGACCCAGTACTTC. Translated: CASSPSGFEETQYF.